One sample yielded the 29 T cell receptor beta chains listed below, sequenced in a study of T-cell reconstitution after alpha-beta-depleted transplantation in children (dated by TCRdb to the mid-2010s). Libraries came from PCR. The instrument given in TCRdb is Illumina HiSeq 2500. TCR libraries were prepared with molecular barcoding, using unique molecular identifiers to normalize TCRbeta repertoire quantification. The raw public data were reprocessed by TCRdb itself: fastp quality trimming at Q25, MiXCR clonotype calling, in-frame beta chains only. Every entry covers one CDR3 protein and lists the most common genes and DNA from its rows. The sample profile shows over 550,000 distinct CDR3 sequences; roughly a tenth of them were found once. Together, the top ten hold roughly 3.9% of the sample. The input for sequencing was PBMCs from the stem cell graft donor, taken from the stem cell graft. These receptors all come from a human donor who donated a stem cell graft to a child with acute myeloid leukemia.

The chain uses TRBV30 and TRBJ2-1, with 8 positions matching TRBD2. The length of the CDR3 is 13 residues. With V trimmed by 0 bases and J by 10 bases, 5 bases remained unmatched. The germline V gene has CDR1 GTSNPN and CDR2 SVGIG (reference sequence). CDR3 in amino acids: CAWSVGTSDEQFF. In DNA form, the CDR3 reads TGTGCCTGGAGTGTAGGGACTAGTGACGAGCAGTTCTTC.

This clonotype was detected only a few times. This sequence joins TRBV29-1 and TRBJ2-7, with 8 nucleotides matching TRBD1. Per germline, CDR1 SQVTM and CDR2 ANQGSEA. Trimming took 7 bases from V and 5 from J; bases not matched to a gene: 10. The CDR3 consists of 13 residues. The CDR3 reads CSAHPGGKDEQYF. The CDR3, as DNA: TGCAGCGCCCATCCAGGGGGCAAAGACGAGCAGTACTTC.

This clonotype was recorded many times. The CDR3 reads CSATGGNTGELFF. CDR3 DNA: TGCAGTGCTACAGGGGGTAACACCGGGGAGCTGTTTTTT. V is TRBV20-1 and J is TRBJ2-2; 7 bases match TRBD1. CDR3 size: 13 residues. Germline CDR1 DFQATT, CDR2 SNEGSKA (reference sequence). Trimming cost V 4 bases and J 2 bases; bases outside gene matches: 1.

This rearrangement joins TRBV6-1 to TRBJ1-1; no clear D. Trimming took 6 bases from V and 5 from J, leaving 19 bases between them. Germline CDR1 reads MNHNS; CDR2 reads SASEGT. CDR3 length equals 15 residues. CDR3 coding DNA: TGTGCCAGCAGAACCTCGGCAGGCCTTTTAACTGAAGCTTTCTTT. This codes for CASRTSAGLLTEAFF.

The rearrangement links TRBV7-9 to TRBJ2-1; the D call may be TRBD1 or TRBD2 (5 bases each). The length of the CDR3 is 15 residues. Trimming removed 5 bases at V and 5 bases at J, with 16 bases between. CDR1 SEHNR and CDR2 FQNEAQ come from the germline V gene (reference sequence). As DNA, the CDR3 is TGTGCCAGCAGCCCCCGGGACGTAGTAGACAATGAGCAGTTCTTC. Protein sequence: CASSPRDVVDNEQFF.

The CDR3: CSARGQTSGDHWNEQFF. The CDR3 region has the DNA TGCAGTGCTAGAGGCCAGACTAGCGGGGACCATTGGAATGAGCAGTTCTTC. The V call is TRBV20-1, the J call TRBJ2-1; 11 positions match TRBD2. CDR3 size: 17 residues. The V and J ends lost 1 base and 7 bases, in that order; junction bases with no gene match: 12. From germline, CDR1 is DFQATT and CDR2 SNEGSKA (reference sequence).

This clonotype appeared many times. This chain uses TRBV20-1 with TRBJ2-7; a weak D match, TRBD1 (6 bases). Germline loops: CDR1 DFQATT, CDR2 SNEGSKA (reference sequence). This CDR3 spans 13 amino acids. V lost 2 bases and J 2 bases, leaving 10 bases between the germline ends. The CDR3 coding sequence is TGCAGTGCTAGACTTACAGGGACCTACGAGCAGTACTTC. It yields the protein CSARLTGTYEQYF.

At least ten counts were recorded for this clonotype. The chain joins TRBV6-2 or TRBV6-3 to TRBJ2-7; D may be TRBD2 (5 bases). Trimming took off 4 bases at V and 6 bases at J, with 13 bases between the two ends. Germline CDR1 and CDR2: MNHEY and SVGEGT. The length of the CDR3 is 13 residues. CDR3 amino acids: CASSLQWRREQYF. The DNA of the CDR3 is TGTGCCAGCAGTTTGCAATGGAGGCGCGAGCAGTACTTC.

This rearrangement joins TRBV10-3 to TRBJ2-3, with TRBD2 matching over 8 bases. The CDR3 is 16 residues long. Germline lookup yields CDR1 ENHRY and CDR2 SYGVKD. Losses at the gene ends were 2 bases for V and 0 bases for J; bases not matched to a gene: 4. CDR3 amino acids: CAISETSGSSTDTQYF. The CDR3 DNA sequence: TGTGCCATCAGTGAGACTAGCGGATCTAGCACAGATACGCAGTATTTT.

In this sample, this clonotype turned up a few times. The chain carries TRBV2 and TRBJ2-1; no clear D. The V end lost 8 bases, the J end lost 14 bases, and 22 bases lay between the germline ends. The germline CDR1 and CDR2 sequences are SNHLY and FYNNEI. The CDR3 consists of 13 residues. CDR3 residues: CASAPPQEAREFF. CDR3 in DNA: TGTGCCAGCGCCCCCCCCCAGGAAGCGAGAGAGTTCTTC.

The rearrangement links TRBV7-6 to TRBJ2-7, with no clear D. Germline CDR1 is SGHVS and CDR2 is FNYEAQ. V was pared by 4 bases and J by 5 bases, with 9 bases between. The CDR3 sequence is 12 residues long. The CDR3 DNA is TGTGCCAGCAGCTCCTCGGGCCACGAGCAGTACTTC. Its translation is CASSSSGHEQYF.

This clonotype was counted only a few times. The chain employs TRBV29-1 and TRBJ2-7; D perhaps matches TRBD2 (5 bases). Trimming removed 6 bases at V and 5 bases at J, with 14 bases between. CDR1 SQVTM and CDR2 ANQGSEA come from the germline V gene. This CDR3 has 12 residues. CDR3 nucleotide sequence: TGCAGCGTCCGGACGGAGGCCCACGAGCAGTACTTC. It encodes CSVRTEAHEQYF.

As to this clonotype: A read error may explain this, as a much larger clone is one base away. This sequence joins TRBV4-1 and TRBJ2-1; 8 nucleotides agree with TRBD2. The DNA end favors TRBJ2-7, so the J call may be wrong. CDR3 length: 15 amino acids. From germline, CDR1 is MGHRA and CDR2 YSYEKL. The CDR3 region is CASSQVSGSWNEQYF. CDR3 sequence (DNA): TGCGCCAGCAGCCAAGTAAGCGGGAGCTGGAATGAGCAGTACTTC.

The genes are TRBV20-1 and TRBJ1-1; tentatively, D is TRBD1 (5 bases). The V gene's germline CDR1 is DFQATT and CDR2 SNEGSKA (reference sequence). CDR3 length equals 15 residues. The V end lost 2 bases, the J end lost 2 bases, and 15 bases lay between the germline ends. The CDR3 nucleotides read TGCAGTGCTAGAAAAACCGGGACCTCTAACACTGAAGCTTTCTTT. Its translation is CSARKTGTSNTEAFF.

A few counts support this clonotype. The V gene is TRBV4-3, the J gene TRBJ1-3, with 8 bases identical to TRBD1. J gave up 2 bases and V 2 bases, and 2 bases lay outside the gene matches. The CDR3 sequence is 15 residues long. Germline CDR1 LGHNA, CDR2 YSLEER. The CDR3 loop is CASSQSQGAGNTIYF. CDR3 coding DNA: TGCGCCAGCAGCCAATCACAGGGGGCTGGAAACACCATATATTTT.

The rearrangement uses TRBV20-1 and TRBJ2-7; 9 nucleotides agree with TRBD1. The CDR3 has 16 residues. CDR1 DFQATT and CDR2 SNEGSKA come from the germline V gene (reference sequence). With V trimmed by 0 bases and J by 1 base, 7 bases remained unmatched. CDR3: CSARDQGGTGSYEQYF. The CDR3 DNA reads as TGCAGTGCTAGAGATCAAGGCGGGACAGGGTCCTACGAGCAGTACTTC.

This clonotype was observed a handful of times. The rearrangement links TRBV12-3 or TRBV12-4 to TRBJ2-1, with TRBD2 as a possible D gene (5 bases). V lost 6 bases and J 7 bases, leaving 19 bases between the germline ends. The CDR3 covers 15 residues. CDR3 residues: CASSLTGISTNEQFF. The DNA for the CDR3 is TGTGCCAGCAGCCTCACCGGGATCTCAACGAATGAGCAGTTCTTC.

This clonotype turned up a few times. This chain links TRBV6-2 or TRBV6-3 with TRBJ2-5, with 9 bases matching TRBD1. Germline V lookup: CDR1 MNHEY, CDR2 SVGEGT. Trimming took 5 bases from V and 3 from J; bases not matched to a gene: 10. This CDR3 has 16 amino acids. The CDR3 protein is CASSNDLRTGEETQYF. The CDR3 coding sequence is TGTGCCAGCAGTAACGATCTCAGGACAGGGGAAGAGACCCAGTACTTC.

The V call is TRBV18, the J call TRBJ1-5; D remains unclear. Germline V CDR1 and CDR2: KGHSH, LQKENI. V was trimmed by 2 bases and J by 3 bases, leaving 11 bases between them. CDR3 size: 15 residues. CDR3: CASSPSEALNQPQHF. CDR3 bases: TGTGCCAGCTCACCATCAGAGGCTCTCAATCAGCCCCAGCATTTT. Using reference TRBV18 and TRBJ1-5 for the parts outside the CDR3, the full variable domain is NAGVMQNPRHLVRRRGQEARLRCSPMKGHSHVYWYRQLPEEGLKFMVYLQKENIIDESGMPKERFSAEFPKEGPSILRIQQVVRGDSAAYFCASSPSEALNQPQHFGDGTRLSIL.

This clonotype was picked up many times. V usage is TRBV27 and J usage is TRBJ1-5; perhaps TRBD1 as D (6 bases). Between the trimmed V and J ends, which lost 7 bases and 7 bases, there was a span of 17 bases. Germline-derived CDR1 and CDR2 are MNHEY and SMNVEV (reference sequence). The CDR3 is made up of 14 amino acids. CDR3 in DNA: TGTGCCAGCACAACGGGACAACTATCGCAGCCCCAGCATTTT. It translates to CASTTGQLSQPQHF.

This clonotype was found many times. The chain uses TRBV14 and TRBJ1-2, with TRBD1 matching over 11 bases. With V trimmed by 4 bases and J by 7 bases, 11 bases remained unmatched. Per the germline V gene, CDR1 is SGHDN and CDR2 is FVKESK. The CDR3 loop spans 16 amino acids. CDR3 amino acids: CASSLRTGGISGGYTF. DNA of the CDR3: TGTGCCAGCAGCCTCCGGACAGGGGGCATATCTGGTGGCTACACCTTC.

This clonotype was found a few times. V is TRBV29-1 and J is TRBJ1-2, with 8 bases that match TRBD1. The germline V gene encodes CDR1 SQVTM and CDR2 ANQGSEA. This CDR3 is 13 amino acids long. V lost 5 bases to trimming and J lost 5 bases; unmatched junction nucleotides: 7. CDR3 sequence (DNA): TGCAGCGTTAATGACAGGGGACTTTATGGCTACACCTTC. Translation gives CSVNDRGLYGYTF.

This chain connects TRBV21-1 to TRBJ2-5; the table's D call, TRBD1, has no DNA check behind it. TRBV21-1 is shown as a pseudogene. This CDR3 region has 16 residues. The CDR3 spells CASSKGTRVDGETQYF. CDR3 nucleotide sequence: TGTGCCAGCAGCAAAGGAACCAGGGTGGATGGGGAGACCCAGTACTTC.

This clonotype was recorded a few times. V gene TRBV7-9 combines with J gene TRBJ2-7; no firm D call. Trimming shortened V by 5 bases and J by 6 bases, and 14 bases separated the two germline ends. The germline CDR1 and CDR2 sequences are SEHNR and FQNEAQ (reference sequence). The CDR3 sequence is 13 residues long. The CDR3 reads CASSRVSLGEQYF. The CDR3 region has the DNA TGTGCCAGCAGCCGGGTGTCCTTGGGCGAGCAGTACTTC. The full variable domain, its missing parts supplied by reference TRBV7-9 and TRBJ2-7, is DTGVSQNPRHKITKRGQNVTFRCDPISEHNRLYWYRQTLGQGPEFLTYFQNEAQLEKSRLLSDRFSAERPKGSFSTLEIQRTEQGDSAMYLCASSRVSLGEQYFGPGTRLTVT.

V is TRBV28 and J is TRBJ1-1; D may be TRBD1 (5 bases). CDR1 is MDHEN, CDR2 SYDVKM, per germline. This CDR3 is built from 19 residues. Trimming took off 3 bases at V and 4 bases at J, with 27 bases between the two ends. The CDR3 region has the DNA TGTGCCAGCAGTTTTGGGGGATTCAGGGCAGCGCAATACAGCACTGAAGCTTTCTTT. It encodes CASSFGGFRAAQYSTEAFF.

The genes are TRBV25-1 and TRBJ2-4, with TRBD2 as a possible D gene (6 bases). V gave up 3 bases and J gave up 3 bases, with 9 bases separating them. Germline V gene sequence: CDR1 MGHDK, CDR2 SYGVNS. The CDR3 has 14 residues. CDR3 loop: CASSDGSGKNIQYF. In DNA, the CDR3 is TGTGCCAGCAGTGACGGGAGTGGCAAAAACATTCAGTACTTC.

The V call is TRBV6-5, the J call TRBJ1-2; 10 positions agree with TRBD1. This CDR3 spans 14 amino acids. J lost 5 bases, V lost 4 bases, and 4 bases had no gene match. In germline, CDR1 is MNHEY, CDR2 SVGAGI. CDR3 loop: CASSSGTGVYGYTF. The CDR3 bases are TGTGCCAGCAGTTCCGGGACAGGGGTTTATGGCTACACCTTC.

This clonotype occurred many times. The chain uses TRBV20-1 and TRBJ2-2, with D hard to call. The CDR3 covers 13 residues. Germline assignment: CDR1 DFQATT and CDR2 SNEGSKA (reference sequence). The V end was cut by 3 bases, the J end by 7 bases, with 12 bases between. CDR3 bases: TGCAGTGCTAGTGGGTTGGTCCACGGGGAGCTGTTTTTT. This gives the protein CSASGLVHGELFF.

This chain links TRBV20-1 with TRBJ2-3; no reliable D call. Per germline, CDR1 DFQATT and CDR2 SNEGSKA (reference sequence). The CDR3 loop spans 13 amino acids. The CDR3, as DNA: TGCGGCCCCGTGCGGATAGGTACAGATACGCAGTATTTT. Protein product: CGPVRIGTDTQYF.